The 11 T cell receptor beta chains below come from one sample, sequenced in a study of blood T cells in healthy people across ages. Through a sample-barcoded 5' primer and a J-beta primer mix, a second PCR was run for about 6 to 12 cycles. TCRdb recomputed calls from the 5' RACE reads with MiXCR, one row per CDR3 protein. The sample shows about 1.6 million distinct CDR3 sequences, 30% to 35% of them seen only once. Sequencing was performed on blood. Every receptor here comes from a woman aged 30 to 39 in good health.

This sequence joins TRBV5-1 and TRBJ2-2; 8 bases agree with TRBD2. After removal of 3 bases from V and 1 base from J, the junction contained 5 bases not matched to a gene. The length of the CDR3 is 16 residues. Germline CDR1 is SGHRS and CDR2 is YFSETQ. The CDR3 DNA follows: TGCGCCAGCAGCTCGGACGGGACTAGGAACACCGGGGAGCTGTTTTTT. Translating gives CASSSDGTRNTGELFF.

The CDR3 DNA is TGTGCCAGCAGCGTGGGGCAGGGCGGCAATGAGCAGTTCTTC. Amino acid sequence: CASSVGQGGNEQFF. The V and J genes are TRBV7-6 and TRBJ2-1, with D tentatively TRBD1 (5 bases). The CDR3 runs to 14 residues. V lost 5 bases, J lost 6 bases, and 14 bases lay in between. Germline CDR1 SGHVS, CDR2 FNYEAQ.

The table lists this clonotype with many counts. The CDR3: CASSLLWNYEQYF. In DNA form, the CDR3 reads TGTGCCAGCAGTTTACTATGGAACTACGAGCAGTACTTC. The chain combines TRBV12-3 or TRBV12-4 with TRBJ2-7; D not certain. V was cut by 2 bases and J by 3 bases, with 8 bases left in between. This CDR3 spans 13 amino acids.

The CDR3 reads CSVEFSGVDTQYF. The CDR3 DNA follows: TGCAGCGTTGAATTTAGCGGGGTTGATACGCAGTATTTT. The J gene is TRBJ2-3, the V gene TRBV29-1, with 8 bases fitting TRBD2. CDR1 is SQVTM and CDR2 is ANQGSEA in the germline V gene. V was pared by 2 bases and J by 6 bases, with 4 bases of the junction left unmatched. This CDR3 spans 13 amino acids.

The chain couples TRBV27 to TRBJ2-1; 7 nucleotides agree with TRBD1. V shed 4 bases and J 7 bases; nucleotides not matched to a gene: 4. This CDR3 contains 13 residues. CDR1 MNHEY and CDR2 SMNVEV come from the germline V gene (reference sequence). The chain's CDR3 is CASSYGQANEQFF. The CDR3 DNA reads as TGTGCCAGCAGTTACGGACAGGCGAATGAGCAGTTCTTC.

The chain carries TRBV7-8 and TRBJ1-2; D ambiguous. The CDR3 spans 13 residues. V lost 5 bases, J lost 2 bases, and 9 bases lay in between. Looked up from germline, CDR1 is SGHVS and CDR2 is FQNEAQ. This CDR3 is CASSGRLNYGYTF. The CDR3, as DNA: TGTGCCAGCAGCGGCCGACTCAACTATGGCTACACCTTC.

The chain couples TRBV12-5 to TRBJ2-2; D unclear. V lost 3 bases to trimming and J lost 3 bases, with 14 bases between them. The CDR3 covers 16 residues. Germline assignment: CDR1 LGHNT and CDR2 FRNRAP. CDR3 DNA: TGTGCTAGTGGTTTCCCAGGCGGCGCCGACACCGGGGAGCTGTTTTTT. Its protein is CASGFPGGADTGELFF.

This clonotype has at least ten counts. J is TRBJ1-1 and V is TRBV12-3 or TRBV12-4, with D possibly matching TRBD1 (6 bases). The CDR3 loop spans 13 amino acids. Trimming took off 5 bases at V and 0 bases at J, with 7 bases between the two ends. CDR3 residues: CASSAGVNTEAFF. The CDR3, as DNA: TGTGCCAGCAGTGCAGGGGTGAACACTGAAGCTTTCTTT.

The sample holds a few counts of this clonotype. A junction boundary mismatches the germline segment, possibly from a read error. The chain has TRBV10-1 and TRBJ2-3, with 9 bases identical to TRBD1. The CDR3 length is 14 residues. CDR1 and CDR2 from the germline V gene are WNHNN and SYGVQD (reference sequence). The CDR3 nucleotides are TGCGCCAGCAGTACAGGGGGCAACACAAATACGCAGTATTTT. Protein: CASSTGGNTNTQYF.

Of note for this clonotype: This sequence may be a read error, since a much larger clone differs from it by one base. This chain joins TRBV21-1 and TRBJ1-2; the table's D call, TRBD1, has no DNA check behind it. TRBV21-1 is a pseudogene segment. The CDR3 is 13 residues long. The CDR3 nucleotides read TGTACCAGCAGCAAAGACAGGGGCGAAGGCTACACCTTC. Translation gives CTSSKDRGEGYTF.

This clonotype occurred a few times. The V gene is TRBV10-3, the J gene TRBJ1-2; the D gene is possibly TRBD1 (5 bases). Germline loops: CDR1 ENHRY, CDR2 SYGVKD. This CDR3 spans 13 amino acids. Trimming took off 4 bases at V and 7 bases at J, with 13 bases between the two ends. CDR3 sequence: CAISAGMRGGYTF. In DNA, the CDR3 is TGTGCCATCAGTGCAGGGATGAGAGGTGGCTACACCTTC.